This T cell receptor (beta chain) was captured by sequencing in a study of blood T cell repertoires in COVID-19. Study summary: COVID-19 samples from acute and convalescent phases originated in the United States, Italy and Spain.

Some clones are missing from TCRdb's copy, which holds only in-frame ones; the method was immunoSEQ multiplex PCR. This table has about 360,000 clones, 80% to 90% appearing once. This TCR came from a woman aged 55-69 years with COVID-19, enrolled during active disease. The material sequenced was peripheral blood.

The CDR3 DNA follows: TGTGCCAGCAGCAAAGTCAGGAGGGATCTGGAAGGCTACACCTTC. Translation: CASSKVRRDLEGYTF. The gene calls are TRBV21-1 and TRBJ1-2. TRBV21-1 has pseudogene status. This CDR3 has 15 residues.